This T cell receptor (beta chain) derives from a study of vaccination effects on CD4 cells after COVID-19. Overall study: Samples collected post-vaccine were obtained a median of 72 days after the second dose.

The CDR3 is 16 amino acids. Germline CDR1 SEHNR, CDR2 FQNEAQ (reference sequence). V lost 5 bases and J 5 bases, leaving 21 bases between the germline ends. Study-wide results and limits: Early timepoints after infection were absent, and convalescent patients were few in the study.

Regarding this clone: Antigen: not known.

Having been cultured for roughly 10 days, the cells underwent CD4+ T cell isolation. The person acquired a PCR-confirmed SARS-CoV-2 infection between March and December 2020. Each person got two doses of an mRNA SARS-CoV-2 vaccine, BNT162b2 or mRNA-1273. A half-volume exchange with IL-2 medium occurred on days 3 and 7. Measured with immunoSEQ multiplex PCR; TCRdb has only the in-frame clones, and not every one. The sample records 45,000 to 55,000 clones, over 60% being singletons. Sample: CD4+ T cells from PBMCs cultured without peptide, taken after COVID-19 vaccination. The chain couples TRBV7-9 to TRBJ2-5; the D gene is possibly TRBD1 (9 bases). This clonotype originated in a human donor who had a prior SARS-CoV-2 infection. The CDR3 sequence is CASSQRGTGFLETQYF. DNA of the CDR3: TGTGCCAGCAGCCAGCGGGGGACAGGGTTTTTGGAGACCCAGTACTTC.